This T cell receptor (beta chain) is from a study of T cells expressing NK-cell markers (dated by TCRdb to 2020 to 2022). Study-level background: Three sorted T-cell subsets (CD3+CD56+NKG2C+, CD3+CD56+NKG2C- and CD3+CD56-NKG2C+) from roughly 8 donors had their TCR beta-chain repertoires profiled. The study sequenced eight donors, all healthy volunteers chosen at random: three men and five women. Sequencing of the libraries produced 2 x 150 bp reads on Illumina HiSeq 2000/2500, MiSeq or NextSeq. Among the eight sequenced donors, only one was HCMV-seronegative, while the other seven were HCMV-seropositive.

The instrument was an Illumina HiSeq 2000. TCR beta cDNA libraries were made by 5'RACE template switching that added a universal primer site and unique molecular identifiers. cDNA synthesis was primed from the TCR beta constant segment, followed by two successive PCR amplification steps. The study's processing was this. MIGEC was used to demultiplex reads and group the reads by UMI, and MiTCR was used to assemble and quantify clonotypes. To remove erroneous sequences, TCR cDNA sequences were retained only when supported by two or more reads. The tcR package was used for downstream repertoire analysis, and clonotypes were matched between fractions using CDR3 nucleotide sequence together with V segment. VDJmatch was used to annotate antigen specificity against VDJdb, with one amino acid substitution in CDR3 allowed. TCRdb reprocessed the sequencing reads and holds a single record per CDR3 protein sequence, with no DNA. The V and J calls shown here were made by TCRdb, not taken from the authors' results. The sample's own table lists some 390,000 distinct CDR3 sequences. The leading ten clones occupy about 11% of the sample.

Turning to this clonotype: It has no known antigen specificity.

A commercial ELISA kit detecting HCMV-specific IgG in serum was used to determine HCMV serostatus. Peripheral blood mononuclear cells were isolated from blood by Ficoll density gradient centrifugation. In the germline V gene, CDR1 corresponds to SGHVS and CDR2 to FQNEAQ. The CDR3 runs 15 residues from the cysteine to the phenylalanine. No DNA is listed. Findings and caveats that apply to the study as a whole: In several donors, the dominant CD3+CD56+NKG2C+ clonotypes ranked among the top 10 CD8+ clonotypes, making up roughly 1.0-8% of CD8+ T cells. Those dominant clonotypes were again the most abundant among CD3+CD56-NKG2C+ cells in several donors, at about 25-65%. Whether the expanded NKG2C-expressing T cell clones were specific for HCMV antigens was left unclear.

Sequenced sample: blood T cells: a sorted CD56 or NKG2C T cell subset, CD4+ or CD8+ T cells, or bulk PBMC T cells (not recorded which). The sequence derives from a woman in her forties or fifties in good health. Donor details come from another sample of the same person, matched by shared clones. Recombination connected TRBV7-8 to TRBJ1-1. The CDR3 corresponds to CASSLEKRSSTEAFF. Outside the CDR3, residues come from the reference TRBV7-8 and TRBJ1-1 proteins, so the full variable domain is: GAGVSQSPRYKVAKRGQDVALRCDPISGHVSLFWYQQALGQGPEFLTYFQNEAQLDKSGLPSDRFFAERPEGSVSTLKIQRTQQEDSAVYLCASSLEKRSSTEAFFGQGTRLTVV.